A few counts support the clone carrying this TCR beta chain. The sample comes from a study of blood T cells in healthy people across ages. Primers used in a second PCR of roughly 6 to 11 cycles were a sample-barcoded 5' primer and a J-beta primer mix. MiXCR, applied by TCRdb to the 5' RACE reads, yields one record per CDR3 protein. In the table there are more than 550,000 distinct CDR3 sequences, 22% of which are singletons. This CDR3 is 15 amino acids long. Germline CDR1 and CDR2: ENHRY and SYGVKD. Trimming removed 3 bases from V and 8 bases from J; junction bases left unmatched: 6. V is TRBV10-3 and J is TRBJ2-1; 11 nucleotides agree with TRBD2. The source of this sequence is a man between 70 and 80 years old in good health. The material sequenced was blood. The CDR3 sequence: CAISDLTSGKDEQFF. CDR3 sequence (DNA): TGTGCCATCAGTGACCTGACTAGCGGGAAGGATGAGCAGTTCTTC.